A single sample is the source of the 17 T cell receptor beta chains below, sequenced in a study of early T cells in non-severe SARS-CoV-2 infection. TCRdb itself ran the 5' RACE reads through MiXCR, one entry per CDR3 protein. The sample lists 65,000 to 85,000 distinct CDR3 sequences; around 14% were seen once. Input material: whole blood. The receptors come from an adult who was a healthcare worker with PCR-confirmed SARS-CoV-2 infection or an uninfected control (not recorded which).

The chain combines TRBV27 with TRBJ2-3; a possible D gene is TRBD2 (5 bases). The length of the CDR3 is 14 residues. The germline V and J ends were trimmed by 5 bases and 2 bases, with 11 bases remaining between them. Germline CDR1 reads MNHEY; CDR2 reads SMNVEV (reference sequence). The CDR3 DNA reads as TGTGCCAGCAGTCCCGAGGGTCACACAGATACGCAGTATTTT. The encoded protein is CASSPEGHTDTQYF.

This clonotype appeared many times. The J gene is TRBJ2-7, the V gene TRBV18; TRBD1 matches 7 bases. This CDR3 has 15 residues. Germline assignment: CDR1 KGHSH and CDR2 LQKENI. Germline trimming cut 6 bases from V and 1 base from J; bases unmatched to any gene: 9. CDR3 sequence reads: CASSQDPGGSYEQYF. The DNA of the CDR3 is TGTGCCAGCTCGCAGGACCCAGGGGGTTCCTACGAGCAGTACTTC.

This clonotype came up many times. The CDR3 DNA reads TGTGCCAGCAGCTTAGGACTAGAGTCCTACGAGCAGTACTTC. It is translated as CASSLGLESYEQYF. The V call is TRBV7-8, the J call TRBJ2-7, with D perhaps TRBD2 (6 bases). Germline V CDR1 and CDR2: SGHVS, FQNEAQ. Trimming took 1 base from V and 1 from J, leaving 8 bases between them. This CDR3 is built from 14 residues.

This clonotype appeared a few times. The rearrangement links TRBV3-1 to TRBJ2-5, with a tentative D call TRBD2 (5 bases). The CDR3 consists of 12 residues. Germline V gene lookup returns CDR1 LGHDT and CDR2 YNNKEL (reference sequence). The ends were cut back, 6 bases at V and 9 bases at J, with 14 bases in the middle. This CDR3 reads CASSPSDGAQYF. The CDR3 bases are TGTGCCAGCAGTCCTTCAGACGGGGCCCAGTACTTC.

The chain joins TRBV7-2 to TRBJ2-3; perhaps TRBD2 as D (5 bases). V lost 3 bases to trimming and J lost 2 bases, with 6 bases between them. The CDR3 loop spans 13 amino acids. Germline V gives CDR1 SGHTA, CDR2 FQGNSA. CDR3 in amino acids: CASSFDYTDTQYF. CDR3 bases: TGTGCCAGCAGCTTCGACTACACAGATACGCAGTATTTT.

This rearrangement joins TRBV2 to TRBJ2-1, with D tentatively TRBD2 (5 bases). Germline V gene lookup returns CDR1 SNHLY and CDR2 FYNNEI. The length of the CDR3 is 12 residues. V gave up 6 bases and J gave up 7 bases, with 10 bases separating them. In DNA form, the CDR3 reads TGTGCCAGCAGACGACTATTTAATGAGCAGTTCTTC. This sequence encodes CASRRLFNEQFF.

The CDR3 DNA follows: TGTGCCAGCAGTGAAGCAGGACAGTTCGCTCAGTACTTC. The encoded protein is CASSEAGQFAQYF. J is TRBJ2-4 and V is TRBV6-1, with D perhaps TRBD1 (6 bases). The CDR3 is made up of 13 amino acids. Germline CDR1 is MNHNS and CDR2 is SASEGT. V was clipped by 0 bases and J by 12 bases, with 12 bases between them.

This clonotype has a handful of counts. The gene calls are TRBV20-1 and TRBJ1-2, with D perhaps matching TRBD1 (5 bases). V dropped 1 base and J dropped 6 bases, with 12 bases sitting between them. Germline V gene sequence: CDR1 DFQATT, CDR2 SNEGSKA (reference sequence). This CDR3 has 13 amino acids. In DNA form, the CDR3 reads TGCAGTGCTAGAGGGCGGAGGGGAGATGGCTACACCTTC. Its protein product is CSARGRRGDGYTF.

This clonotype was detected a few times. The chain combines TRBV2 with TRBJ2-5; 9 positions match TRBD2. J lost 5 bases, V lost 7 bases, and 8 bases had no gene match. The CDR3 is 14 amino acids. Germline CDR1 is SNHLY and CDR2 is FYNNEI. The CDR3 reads CASTIAGVIETQYF. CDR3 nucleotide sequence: TGTGCCAGCACGATAGCGGGAGTGATTGAGACCCAGTACTTC.

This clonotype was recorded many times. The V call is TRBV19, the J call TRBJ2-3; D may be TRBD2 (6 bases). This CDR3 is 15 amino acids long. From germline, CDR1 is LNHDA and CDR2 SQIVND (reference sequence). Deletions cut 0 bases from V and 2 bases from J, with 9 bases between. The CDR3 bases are TGTGCCAGTAGTATAGACGGGGGAACCACAGATACGCAGTATTTT. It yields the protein CASSIDGGTTDTQYF.

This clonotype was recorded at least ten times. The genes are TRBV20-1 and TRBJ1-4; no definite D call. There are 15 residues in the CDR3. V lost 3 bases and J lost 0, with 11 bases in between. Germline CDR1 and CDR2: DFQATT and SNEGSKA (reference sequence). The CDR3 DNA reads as TGCAGTGCTAGTATTCTACCCGCAACTAATGAAAAACTGTTTTTT. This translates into CSASILPATNEKLFF.

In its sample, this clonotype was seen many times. CDR3 DNA sequence: TGTGCCAGCAGCGCCGGTCCATTGGAGACCCAGTACTTC. Translating it yields CASSAGPLETQYF. V usage is TRBV7-6 and J usage is TRBJ2-5; D not resolved. V lost 5 bases and J 5 bases, leaving 12 bases between the germline ends. Germline lookup yields CDR1 SGHVS and CDR2 FNYEAQ. CDR3 size: 13 residues.

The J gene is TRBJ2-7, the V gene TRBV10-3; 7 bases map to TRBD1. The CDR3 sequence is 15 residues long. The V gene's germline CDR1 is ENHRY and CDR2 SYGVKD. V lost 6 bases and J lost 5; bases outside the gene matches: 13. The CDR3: CAISSHGQGVHEQYF. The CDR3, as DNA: TGTGCCATCAGCTCACATGGGCAGGGGGTCCACGAGCAGTACTTC.

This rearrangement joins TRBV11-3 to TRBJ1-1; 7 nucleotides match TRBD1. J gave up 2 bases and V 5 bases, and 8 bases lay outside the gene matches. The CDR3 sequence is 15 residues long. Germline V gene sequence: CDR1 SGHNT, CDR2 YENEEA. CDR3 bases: TGTGCCAGCAGCCCCCGACAGGGCGCCAACACTGAAGCTTTCTTT. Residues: CASSPRQGANTEAFF.

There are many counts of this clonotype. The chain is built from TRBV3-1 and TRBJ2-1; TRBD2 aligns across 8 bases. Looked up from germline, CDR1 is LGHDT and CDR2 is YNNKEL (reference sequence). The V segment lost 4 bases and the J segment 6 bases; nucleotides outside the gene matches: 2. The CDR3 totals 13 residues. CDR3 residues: CASSPGGFNEQFF. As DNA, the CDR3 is TGTGCCAGCAGCCCGGGGGGGTTCAATGAGCAGTTCTTC.

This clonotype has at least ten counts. The CDR3 is CASSTGGYGNTGELFF. In nucleotides, the CDR3 is TGTGCCAGTAGTACAGGGGGCTATGGGAACACCGGGGAGCTGTTTTTT. V is TRBV19 and J is TRBJ2-2; 8 positions match TRBD1. The CDR3 runs 16 residues. V shed 4 bases and J 1 base; nucleotides not matched to a gene: 5. Germline V gene lookup returns CDR1 LNHDA and CDR2 SQIVND (reference sequence).

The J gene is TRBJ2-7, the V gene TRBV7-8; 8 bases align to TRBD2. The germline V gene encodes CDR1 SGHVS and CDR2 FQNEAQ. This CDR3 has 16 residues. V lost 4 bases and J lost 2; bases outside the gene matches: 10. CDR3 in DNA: TGTGCCAGCAGCTCACCGGGACTAGGAAGCCCCTACGAGCAGTACTTC. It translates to CASSSPGLGSPYEQYF.